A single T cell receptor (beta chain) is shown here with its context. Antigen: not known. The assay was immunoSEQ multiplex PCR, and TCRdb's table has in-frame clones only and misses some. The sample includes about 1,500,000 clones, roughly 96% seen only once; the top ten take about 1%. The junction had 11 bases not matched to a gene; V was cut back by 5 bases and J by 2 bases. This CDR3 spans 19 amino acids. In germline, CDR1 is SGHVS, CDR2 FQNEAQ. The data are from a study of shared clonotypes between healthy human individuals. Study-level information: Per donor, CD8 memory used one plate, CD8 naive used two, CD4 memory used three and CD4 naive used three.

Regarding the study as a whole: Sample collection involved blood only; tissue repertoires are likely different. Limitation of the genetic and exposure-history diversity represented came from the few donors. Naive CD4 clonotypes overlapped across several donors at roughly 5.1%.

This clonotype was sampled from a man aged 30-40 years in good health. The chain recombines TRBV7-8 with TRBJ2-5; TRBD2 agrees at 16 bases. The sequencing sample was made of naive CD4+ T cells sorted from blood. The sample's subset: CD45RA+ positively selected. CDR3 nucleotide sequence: TGTGCCAGCAGCCATGGGACTAGCGGGAGGGGTTCCTCTCAAGAGACCCAGTACTTC. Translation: CASSHGTSGRGSSQETQYF.